These 14 T cell receptor beta chains originate from one sample sequenced in a study of T cell responses to AZD1222 COVID-19 vaccine. The method was immunoSEQ multiplex PCR; TCRdb's version includes in-frame clones alone and lacks a portion of them. Of about 84,000 clones detected, 70% to 90% appear once; the ten largest clones hold about 1.6%. Sample: peripheral blood, taken on day 0 of AZD1222 vaccination. These receptors all stem from an adult in good health.

The chain joins TRBV5-1 to TRBJ2-1, with 11 positions matching TRBD2. This CDR3 contains 18 residues. The germline V gene encodes CDR1 SGHRS and CDR2 YFSETQ. V lost 2 bases and J lost 1; bases outside the gene matches: 8. This CDR3 reads CASSFPTSGTGSYNEQFF. In nucleotides, the CDR3 is TGCGCCAGCAGCTTTCCGACTAGCGGGACGGGGTCCTACAATGAGCAGTTCTTC.

The chain recombines TRBV19 with TRBJ1-1; D is unresolved. Germline CDR1 is LNHDA and CDR2 is SQIVND (reference sequence). The CDR3 loop spans 13 amino acids. V was shortened by 3 bases and J by 4 bases, with 9 bases between the two germline ends. Here the CDR3 DNA reads TGTGCCAGTAGTATCAAGGTAGGCACTGAAGCTTTCTTT. The encoded protein is CASSIKVGTEAFF.

The CDR3 reads CASSQPTLVYNSPLHF. The DNA of the CDR3 is TGTGCCAGCAGCCAACCCACCCTGGTCTATAATTCACCCCTCCACTTT. This chain joins TRBV4-2 and TRBJ1-6; D ambiguous. This CDR3 contains 16 residues. Trimming removed 2 bases at V and 3 bases at J, with 11 bases between. CDR1 LGHNA and CDR2 YNFKEQ come from the germline V gene.

V gene TRBV5-1 combines with J gene TRBJ2-3; TRBD1 aligns across 9 bases. V was pared by 1 base and J by 4 bases, with 4 bases of the junction left unmatched. This CDR3 comprises 15 residues. Germline loops: CDR1 SGHRS, CDR2 YFSETQ. The CDR3 loop is CASSLSGTGSDTQYF. CDR3 in DNA: TGCGCCAGCAGCTTGTCCGGGACAGGGTCAGATACGCAGTATTTT.

In its sample, this clone was seen once. This chain connects TRBV28 to TRBJ1-5; D gene ambiguous. Trimming cost V 9 bases and J 5 bases, with 11 bases left between them. The germline V gene has CDR1 MDHEN and CDR2 SYDVKM. This CDR3 is 12 amino acids long. The CDR3 region is CASHTVHQPQHF. Written as DNA, the CDR3 is TGTGCCAGTCACACGGTCCATCAGCCCCAGCATTTT.

The V and J genes are TRBV6-2 or TRBV6-3 and TRBJ1-2; unclear D gene. Looked up from germline, CDR1 is MNHEY and CDR2 is SVGEGT. This CDR3 region has 17 residues. The V end was cut by 4 bases, the J end by 0 bases, with 18 bases between. CDR3 amino acids: CASSWADWTGPNYGYTF. DNA for the CDR3: TGTGCCAGCAGTTGGGCAGATTGGACCGGCCCTAACTATGGCTACACCTTC.

This chain connects TRBV6-1 to TRBJ1-4; D possibly corresponds to TRBD1 (5 bases). Germline-derived CDR1 and CDR2 are MNHNS and SASEGT. The CDR3 is 14 residues long. With 2 bases removed from V and 14 bases from J, the gap between germline ends came to 18 bases. CDR3 sequence reads: CASSEPRGKRDLFF. CDR3 bases: TGTGCCAGCAGTGAACCCCGGGGGAAACGTGATCTGTTTTTT.

This chain links TRBV6-2 or TRBV6-3 with TRBJ2-3, with D unresolved. The V end lost 2 bases, the J end lost 0 bases, and 24 bases lay between the germline ends. Germline CDR1 MNHEY, CDR2 SVGEGT. The CDR3 has 20 amino acids. The CDR3 protein is CASSYEISTGVHRSTDTQYF. DNA for the CDR3: TGTGCCAGCAGTTACGAAATCTCTACTGGGGTCCATAGGAGCACAGATACGCAGTATTTT.

This sequence joins TRBV11-2 and TRBJ1-2; tentative D call: TRBD1 (5 bases). Germline V gives CDR1 SGHAT, CDR2 FQNNGV. Trimming cost V 0 bases and J 7 bases, with 12 bases left between them. The CDR3 runs to 14 residues. Written as DNA, the CDR3 is TGTGCCAGCAGCTTAGATACGGGGCTGGGTGGCTACACCTTC. Translation: CASSLDTGLGGYTF.

The J gene is TRBJ2-1, the V gene TRBV6-4; 7 bases align to TRBD1. Trimming removed 6 bases from V and 8 bases from J; junction bases left unmatched: 7. This CDR3 contains 13 residues. Germline V gene sequence: CDR1 MRHNA, CDR2 SNTAGT. The CDR3 nucleotides read TGTGCCAGCAGGAGACAGGGAAGCGATGAGCAGTTCTTC. Residues: CASRRQGSDEQFF.

J is TRBJ1-2 and V is TRBV19; D unclear. The germline V gene encodes CDR1 LNHDA and CDR2 SQIVND (reference sequence). The CDR3 is 13 amino acids. With 6 bases removed from V and 10 bases from J, the gap between germline ends came to 18 bases. CDR3: CASSTDKDSYYTF. CDR3 coding DNA: TGTGCCAGTAGCACCGACAAAGACTCGTACTACACCTTC.

The rearrangement uses TRBV6-6 and TRBJ1-3, with D unclear. Germline CDR1 MNHNY, CDR2 SVGAGI (reference sequence). V was pared by 5 bases and J by 0 bases, with 17 bases between. The CDR3 has 17 amino acids. CDR3 sequence reads: CASSRSVKQFSGNTIYF. The CDR3 bases are TGTGCCAGCAGTCGGAGTGTCAAACAGTTCTCTGGAAACACCATATATTTT.

The chain combines TRBV28 with TRBJ1-1; D remains unclear. The germline V and J ends were trimmed by 7 bases and 1 base, with 4 bases remaining between them. The CDR3 covers 11 residues. Per the germline V gene, CDR1 is MDHEN and CDR2 is SYDVKM. CDR3 DNA sequence: TGTGCCAGCACCCAGAACACTGAAGCTTTCTTT. Amino acid sequence: CASTQNTEAFF.

V is TRBV27 and J is TRBJ1-2; 8 bases are shared with TRBD1. This CDR3 is 14 amino acids long. The germline CDR1 and CDR2 sequences are MNHEY and SMNVEV (reference sequence). With V trimmed by 5 bases and J by 7 bases, 9 bases remained unmatched. CDR3 DNA sequence: TGTGCCAGCAGTGAAGCAGGGGGCGTGGGTGGCTACACCTTC. As protein: CASSEAGGVGGYTF.